Given below is one T cell receptor (beta chain) in context. The data were produced by immunoSEQ multiplex PCR, yet TCRdb's version contains in-frame clones alone and is incomplete. The sample lists about 340,000 clones, roughly 89% occurring once. The sample belongs to a study of blood T cell repertoires in COVID-19. Study information: The analysed material was cDNA or gDNA that came from T cells, B-cell-depleted T cells, or PBMCs.

CDR1 and CDR2 (germline): LNHDA, SQIVND (reference sequence). The CDR3 contains 14 residues. The V end was cut by 5 bases, the J end by 2 bases, with 10 bases between. The gene calls are TRBV19 and TRBJ1-5, with a possible D match to TRBD1 (6 bases). Source material: peripheral blood. The TCR sequence derives from a young woman who had recovered from COVID-19. The CDR3 DNA is TGTGCCAGTAGTCTAAGACAGGGCAATCAGCCCCAGCATTTT. Translation gives CASSLRQGNQPQHF.